This TCR beta chain emerged from a study of cytomegalovirus exposure and HLA in healthy donors. 13 Jbeta primers and 60 Vbeta primers were used for the PCR. Only in-frame clones appear in the TCRdb table, and some are missing; sequencing was by immunoSEQ multiplex PCR. This table has 130,000 to 150,000 clones, nearly 80% appearing once. The CDR3 covers 15 residues. Trimming cost V 0 bases and J 5 bases, with 13 bases left between them. The V gene's germline CDR1 is LGHNA and CDR2 YSLEER. The sequence was collected from a male donor in good health and CMV-seronegative. The sequenced material came from PBMCs. The chain has TRBV4-3 and TRBJ1-1; tentatively, D is TRBD1 (5 bases). The CDR3, as DNA: TGCGCCAGCAGCCAAGATGGTCAGGGAACTACTGAAGCTTTCTTT. It translates to CASSQDGQGTTEAFF.